This entry lists 29 T cell receptor beta chains sequenced from one sample in a study of T-cell memory formation after mild COVID-19. TCRdb processed the 5' RACE reads anew with MiXCR; each CDR3 protein has one entry. The repertoire holds fewer than 700,000 distinct CDR3 sequences, with 18% as singletons. Sequenced sample: PBMCs or a T cell subset sorted from them (not recorded which). The receptors were gathered from an adult woman who had mild COVID-19 (a few samples of this study predate the infection). Cell type and time point are not known.

This clonotype has a count of ten or more. The gene calls are TRBV5-1 and TRBJ2-3, with 9 bases aligning to TRBD2. The V and J ends lost 0 bases and 0 bases, in that order; junction bases with no gene match: 2. CDR1 and CDR2 (germline): SGHRS, YFSETQ. The CDR3 has 16 residues. Here the CDR3 reads CASSLALAGSTDTQYF. The CDR3 DNA reads TGCGCCAGCAGCTTGGCCCTAGCGGGGAGCACAGATACGCAGTATTTT.

The genes are TRBV7-6 and TRBJ2-5, with 8 bases aligning to TRBD2. Germline V CDR1 and CDR2: SGHVS, FNYEAQ. The CDR3 runs to 17 residues. Losses at the gene ends were 3 bases for V and 4 bases for J; bases not matched to a gene: 13. CDR3 region: CASSFLIAAGETETQYF. The CDR3 DNA follows: TGTGCCAGCAGCTTTCTTATTGCAGCGGGAGAAACAGAGACCCAGTACTTC.

This chain uses TRBV9 with TRBJ1-1; unclear D gene. Between the trimmed V and J ends, which lost 3 bases and 3 bases, there was a span of 9 bases. The length of the CDR3 is 13 residues. Germline lookup yields CDR1 SGDLS and CDR2 YYNGEE. DNA for the CDR3: TGTGCCAGCAGCGCAGTCCCCGACACTGAAGCTTTCTTT. It translates to CASSAVPDTEAFF.

In its sample, this clonotype was seen a few times. The chain joins TRBV27 to TRBJ2-3; 11 bases are a match to TRBD2. Looked up from germline, CDR1 is MNHEY and CDR2 is SMNVEV (reference sequence). V was clipped by 2 bases and J by 14 bases; unmatched bases: 6. The CDR3 contains 13 residues. CDR3 DNA sequence: TGTGCCAGCAGTTTAACTAGCGGGAGAAAAATGTATTTT. Residues: CASSLTSGRKMYF.

This clonotype was recorded only once. This chain connects TRBV30 to TRBJ2-7; 11 bases agree with TRBD2. The germline CDR1 and CDR2 sequences are GTSNPN and SVGIG (reference sequence). The CDR3 runs 14 residues. J gave up 3 bases and V 5 bases, and 6 bases lay outside the gene matches. This CDR3 is CAWAAGTSGYEQYF. DNA of the CDR3: TGTGCCTGGGCCGCCGGGACTAGCGGCTACGAGCAGTACTTC.

The chain combines TRBV6-4 with TRBJ2-3, with 7 positions matching TRBD2. J gave up 6 bases and V 5 bases, and 5 bases lay outside the gene matches. The germline gives CDR1 MRHNA, CDR2 SNTAGT. The CDR3 contains 13 residues. Here the CDR3 DNA reads TGTGCCAGCAGTACACAACTAGCGGATACGCAGTATTTT. Translation gives CASSTQLADTQYF.

This chain links TRBV7-6 with TRBJ2-7, with D tentatively TRBD2 (6 bases). V shed 5 bases and J shed 1 base, with 18 bases lying between them. Germline V gene data show CDR1 as SGHVS and CDR2 as FNYEAQ. The length of the CDR3 is 16 residues. The DNA for the CDR3 is TGTGCCAGCAGCCGGAAGACGGGAGCTCAGTCCTACGAGCAGTACTTC. This codes for CASSRKTGAQSYEQYF.

This clonotype turned up a few times. The chain combines TRBV5-6 with TRBJ2-7; D may be TRBD1 (5 bases). V lost 1 base and J 0 bases, leaving 8 bases between the germline ends. The CDR3 is 14 residues long. The germline gives CDR1 SGHDT, CDR2 YYEEEE. The CDR3 sequence is CASSLTTVSYEQYF. The CDR3 coding sequence is TGTGCCAGCAGCTTGACGACAGTCTCCTACGAGCAGTACTTC. The entire variable domain, with the rest obtained from reference TRBV5-6 and TRBJ2-7, is as follows: DAGVTQSPTHLIKTRGQQVTLRCSPKSGHDTVSWYQQALGQGPQFIFQYYEEEERQRGNFPDRFSGHQFPNYSSELNVNALLLGDSALYLCASSLTTVSYEQYFGPGTRLTVT.

This clonotype was seen a few times. This sequence joins TRBV7-9 and TRBJ2-1; weak D call: TRBD2 (6 bases). CDR1 and CDR2 from the germline V gene are SEHNR and FQNEAQ (reference sequence). Trimming pared 0 bases from V and 9 bases from J, leaving 12 bases between. The CDR3 is 14 amino acids. In nucleotides, the CDR3 is TGTGCCAGCAGCTTAGCCAGGCGGGATGGTGAGCAGTTCTTC. It yields the protein CASSLARRDGEQFF.

The chain couples TRBV7-8 to TRBJ2-1, with 11 positions matching TRBD2. Per germline, CDR1 SGHVS and CDR2 FQNEAQ. The CDR3 has 17 amino acids. V lost 5 bases to trimming and J lost 2 bases; unmatched junction nucleotides: 8. CDR3 sequence reads: CASSPLTSGTPYNEQFF. DNA of the CDR3: TGTGCCAGCAGCCCCCTGACTAGCGGGACCCCCTACAATGAGCAGTTCTTC.

The chain carries TRBV12-3 or TRBV12-4 and TRBJ1-2; no clear D. This CDR3 comprises 13 residues. Trimming removed 8 bases from V and 2 bases from J, with 12 bases in between. Written as DNA, the CDR3 is TGTGCCAGCGATGGAGGGAAAAACTATGGCTACACCTTC. Protein: CASDGGKNYGYTF.

The chain uses TRBV5-5 and TRBJ2-7; D remains ambiguous. The V and J ends lost 5 bases and 1 base respectively, with 13 bases between them. The CDR3 length is 14 residues. Germline lookup yields CDR1 SGHKS and CDR2 YYEKEE (reference sequence). The DNA of the CDR3 is TGTGCCAGCAGATCCGGTCACGCGTCCTACGAGCAGTACTTC. Protein product: CASRSGHASYEQYF.

This clonotype was counted between two and nine times. The chain links TRBV5-1 to TRBJ1-1; TRBD1 is a possible D gene (5 bases). V lost 3 bases, J lost 6 bases, and 12 bases lay in between. The germline V gene has CDR1 SGHRS and CDR2 YFSETQ. The CDR3 spans 13 residues. The CDR3 DNA sequence: TGCGCCAGCAGCTCGGACACCTCGGCTGAAGCTTTCTTT. It translates to CASSSDTSAEAFF.

This clonotype was picked up a small number of times. This chain links TRBV12-3 or TRBV12-4 with TRBJ2-2, with D perhaps assigned TRBD1 or TRBD2 (6 bases each). Trimming took off 2 bases at V and 5 bases at J, with 9 bases between the two ends. This CDR3 spans 14 amino acids. The CDR3 coding sequence is TGTGCCAGCAGTTTAACAGGGAGGACCGGGGAGCTGTTTTTT. It specifies CASSLTGRTGELFF.

The V gene is TRBV6-5, the J gene TRBJ1-5, with D unresolved. The germline V and J ends were trimmed by 1 base and 5 bases, with 9 bases remaining between them. CDR1 and CDR2 (germline): MNHEY, SVGAGI. The CDR3 has 14 amino acids. As DNA, the CDR3 is TGTGCCAGCAGTTACTTTGGGGTGGATCAGCCCCAGCATTTT. Translating it yields CASSYFGVDQPQHF.

The chain recombines TRBV16 with TRBJ1-1; 7 bases map to TRBD1. CDR3 length equals 16 residues. J was trimmed by 5 bases and V by 4 bases; bases with no gene match: 13. Germline-derived CDR1 and CDR2 are KGHSY and FQNENV. The CDR3 region has the DNA TGTGCCAGCAGCCCAACACTAGACAGGGAGGATACTGAAGCTTTCTTT. Its protein product is CASSPTLDREDTEAFF.

The sample holds a few counts of this clonotype. V gene TRBV27 combines with J gene TRBJ2-4, with TRBD1 matching over 9 bases. The junction had 10 bases not matched to a gene; V was cut back by 6 bases and J by 7 bases. Germline values: CDR1 MNHEY, CDR2 SMNVEV (reference sequence). The CDR3 is made up of 15 amino acids. CDR3 nucleotide sequence: TGTGCCAGCAGGGCTACAGGGGGCGTAGGGAACATTCAGTACTTC. This gives the protein CASRATGGVGNIQYF.

This clonotype was picked up many times. This rearrangement joins TRBV7-9 to TRBJ1-5; no clear D gene. The V end was cut by 5 bases, the J end by 5 bases, with 10 bases between. The germline gives CDR1 SEHNR, CDR2 FQNEAQ (reference sequence). The CDR3 runs 13 residues. Written as DNA, the CDR3 is TGTGCCAGCAGCCCAGATGGGTATCAGCCCCAGCATTTT. Translated, it gives CASSPDGYQPQHF.

The rearrangement joins TRBV20-1 to TRBJ2-1; 13 bases agree with TRBD2. V gave up 6 bases and J gave up 8 bases; unmatched junction bases: 10. The CDR3 length is 15 residues. The germline V gene encodes CDR1 DFQATT and CDR2 SNEGSKA (reference sequence). CDR3 nucleotides: TGCAGTGCGCGACTAGCGGGGGGACCTACCTATGAGCAGTTCTTC. Amino acid sequence: CSARLAGGPTYEQFF.

V gene TRBV5-1 combines with J gene TRBJ2-3; TRBD2 matches 8 bases. From germline, CDR1 is SGHRS and CDR2 YFSETQ. The ends lost 3 bases at V and 0 bases at J; junction bases unmatched: 6. The CDR3 contains 16 residues. The DNA for the CDR3 is TGCGCCAGCAGCTCGGGCGGGGGGCCCAGCACAGATACGCAGTATTTT. It is translated as CASSSGGGPSTDTQYF.

In its sample, this clonotype was seen a few times. The V gene is TRBV7-8, the J gene TRBJ2-1, with 9 bases identical to TRBD1. This CDR3 comprises 15 residues. Trimming at V came to 5 bases and at J to 6 bases, leaving 8 bases not matched to a gene. Per the germline V gene, CDR1 is SGHVS and CDR2 is FQNEAQ. CDR3 nucleotides: TGTGCCAGCAGCAGGGACAGGGTAAAGGGCAATGAGCAGTTCTTC. Residues: CASSRDRVKGNEQFF.

The sample holds a few counts of this clonotype. J is TRBJ2-7 and V is TRBV28; 9 nucleotides agree with TRBD1. The V segment lost 8 bases and the J segment 6 bases; nucleotides outside the gene matches: 14. In germline, CDR1 is MDHEN, CDR2 SYDVKM. This CDR3 has 15 amino acids. The CDR3 nucleotides read TGTGCCAGCGATGGAGCCGGGACAGGGAATCTCGAGCAGTACTTC. This encodes CASDGAGTGNLEQYF.

This clonotype turned up a few times. V usage is TRBV20-1 and J usage is TRBJ2-1; TRBD1 agrees at 10 bases. Losses at the gene ends were 3 bases for V and 2 bases for J; bases not matched to a gene: 4. Per the germline V gene, CDR1 is DFQATT and CDR2 is SNEGSKA (reference sequence). This CDR3 has 15 amino acids. The CDR3 nucleotides read TGCAGTGCTAGGGACAGGGGGTTTACCTACAATGAGCAGTTCTTC. It codes for CSARDRGFTYNEQFF.

The J gene is TRBJ2-7, the V gene TRBV5-1, with D possibly being TRBD1 or TRBD2 (6 bases each). CDR3 length: 14 residues. The germline CDR1 and CDR2 sequences are SGHRS and YFSETQ. The V end was cut by 2 bases, the J end by 3 bases, with 12 bases between. The CDR3 region has the DNA TGCGCCAGCAGCTTCTTCGGGGGACACTACGAGCAGTACTTC. Encoded protein: CASSFFGGHYEQYF.

The gene calls are TRBV27 and TRBJ1-2, with 11 positions matching TRBD1. With V trimmed by 4 bases and J by 5 bases, 6 bases remained unmatched. The CDR3 contains 15 residues. CDR1 and CDR2 (germline): MNHEY, SMNVEV (reference sequence). The CDR3 loop is CASSSLGQGDYGYTF. In nucleotides, the CDR3 is TGTGCCAGCAGTTCTCTGGGACAGGGGGATTATGGCTACACCTTC.

V gene TRBV20-1 combines with J gene TRBJ2-2; no reliable D call. V lost 0 bases and J lost 4, with 15 bases in between. The CDR3 is 16 residues long. Germline V gene sequence: CDR1 DFQATT, CDR2 SNEGSKA (reference sequence). CDR3 nucleotides: TGCAGTGCTAGAGATGGGCGCAGAGGTGGCACCGGGGAGCTGTTTTTT. It encodes CSARDGRRGGTGELFF.

This clonotype was observed many times. J is TRBJ2-3 and V is TRBV7-3; 7 bases align to TRBD2. The CDR3 has 15 amino acids. Germline-derived CDR1 and CDR2 are SGHTA and FQGTGA. Trimming at V came to 2 bases and at J to 4 bases, leaving 6 bases not matched to a gene. The CDR3 sequence: CASSLFAGVADTQYF. The CDR3 DNA reads TGTGCCAGCAGCTTATTTGCGGGAGTGGCAGATACGCAGTATTTT.

The chain joins TRBV7-9 to TRBJ2-7, with a possible D match to TRBD1 (7 bases). Looked up from germline, CDR1 is SEHNR and CDR2 is FQNEAQ (reference sequence). V dropped 4 bases and J dropped 4 bases, with 14 bases sitting between them. This CDR3 is built from 14 residues. The CDR3: CASSSRGVGYEQYF. DNA of the CDR3: TGTGCCAGCAGCTCCAGGGGGGTCGGGTACGAGCAGTACTTC.

This clonotype was detected a few times. The V call is TRBV18, the J call TRBJ2-1; D perhaps matches TRBD2 (6 bases). CDR3 length equals 18 residues. V was cut by 3 bases and J by 4 bases, with 22 bases left in between. The germline CDR1 and CDR2 sequences are KGHSH and LQKENI. CDR3 DNA sequence: TGTGCCAGCTCACCGTCCTGGTTGACTGACCGGGGGTACAATGAGCAGTTCTTC. Translated: CASSPSWLTDRGYNEQFF. Based on the CDR3 plus reference TRBV18 and TRBJ2-1, the full variable domain is NAGVMQNPRHLVRRRGQEARLRCSPMKGHSHVYWYRQLPEEGLKFMVYLQKENIIDESGMPKERFSAEFPKEGPSILRIQQVVRGDSAAYFCASSPSWLTDRGYNEQFFGPGTRLTVL.